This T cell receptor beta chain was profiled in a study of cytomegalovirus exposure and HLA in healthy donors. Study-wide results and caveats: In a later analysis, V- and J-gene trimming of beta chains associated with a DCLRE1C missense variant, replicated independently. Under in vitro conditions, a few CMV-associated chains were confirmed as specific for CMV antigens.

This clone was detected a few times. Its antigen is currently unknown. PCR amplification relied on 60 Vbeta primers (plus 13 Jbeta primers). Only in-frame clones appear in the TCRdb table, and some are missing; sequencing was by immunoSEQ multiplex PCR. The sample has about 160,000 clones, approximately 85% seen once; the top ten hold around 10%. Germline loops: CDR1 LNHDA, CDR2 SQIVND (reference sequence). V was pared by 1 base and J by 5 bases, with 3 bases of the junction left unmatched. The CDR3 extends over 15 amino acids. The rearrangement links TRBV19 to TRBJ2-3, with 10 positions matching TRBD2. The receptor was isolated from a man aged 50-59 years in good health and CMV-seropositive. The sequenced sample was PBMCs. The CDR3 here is CASSIVSGGQDTQYF. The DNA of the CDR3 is TGTGCCAGTAGTATAGTTAGCGGGGGGCAAGATACGCAGTATTTT.